Presented here are 25 T cell receptor beta chains from one specimen sequenced in a study of OX40 agonist ivuxolimab in advanced cancers. Generated by immunoSEQ multiplex PCR, the TCRdb table keeps only in-frame clones and is missing some. The sample includes about 81,000 clones, more than 75% seen only once; the top ten take roughly 0.44%. The starting material was CD4+ or CD8+ T cells sorted from blood, obtained in a trial of the OX40 agonist ivuxolimab. The receptor set was obtained from an adult with an advanced solid tumor such as melanoma, head and neck, liver or kidney cancer.

The chain has TRBV29-1 and TRBJ2-5; D not resolved. Germline V gene data show CDR1 as SQVTM and CDR2 as ANQGSEA. Trimming left V 8 bases short and J 5 bases short, with 12 bases between. The CDR3 consists of 11 residues. CDR3 coding DNA: TGCAGCATCATCGTGGCCGAGACCCAGTACTTC. It translates to CSIIVAETQYF.

This clone occurred once. This sequence joins TRBV6-5 and TRBJ2-2; D is unclear. CDR1 is MNHEY and CDR2 is SVGAGI in the germline V gene. Trimming took 5 bases from V and 3 from J, leaving 7 bases between them. The CDR3 loop spans 13 amino acids. The CDR3 is CASSTPYTGELFF. In DNA, the CDR3 is TGTGCCAGCAGTACACCTTACACCGGGGAGCTGTTTTTT.

This chain links TRBV2 with TRBJ2-2, with TRBD1 as a possible D gene (6 bases). The V gene lost 6 bases and the J gene lost 7 bases, with 12 bases spanning the gap. The germline CDR1 and CDR2 sequences are SNHLY and FYNNEI. The CDR3 consists of 13 residues. The CDR3 nucleotides are TGTGCCAGCAGGGGTCGGGACAACGGGGAGCTGTTTTTT. Residues: CASRGRDNGELFF.

This rearrangement joins TRBV9 to TRBJ2-6; 8 nucleotides align to TRBD2. Germline loops: CDR1 SGDLS, CDR2 YYNGEE. J gave up 1 base and V 0 bases, and 6 bases lay outside the gene matches. The CDR3 spans 18 residues. This chain's CDR3 is CASSVGAGVGSGANVLTF. In nucleotides, the CDR3 is TGTGCCAGCAGCGTAGGAGCGGGGGTCGGATCTGGGGCCAACGTCCTGACTTTC.

The rearrangement links TRBV2 to TRBJ1-2; 9 bases are a match to TRBD1. V gave up 10 bases and J gave up 6 bases; unmatched junction bases: 9. This CDR3 region has 13 residues. Germline V gene lookup returns CDR1 SNHLY and CDR2 FYNNEI. The DNA for the CDR3 is TGTGCCACGGGGACAGGGAAAGGGGATGGCTACACCTTC. Its protein is CATGTGKGDGYTF.

The rearrangement joins TRBV11-2 to TRBJ1-1; D not resolved. CDR3 length: 13 residues. The germline CDR1 and CDR2 sequences are SGHAT and FQNNGV. The germline V and J ends were trimmed by 2 bases and 4 bases, with 8 bases remaining between them. Here the CDR3 DNA reads TGTGCCAGCAGCTTAATACTGGGCACTGAAGCTTTCTTT. This translates into CASSLILGTEAFF. The variable domain in full, with the rest retrieved from reference TRBV11-2 and TRBJ1-1, is EAGVAQSPRYKIIEKRQSVAFWCNPISGHATLYWYQQILGQGPKLLIQFQNNGVVDDSQLPKDRFSAERLKGVDSTLKIQPAKLEDSAVYLCASSLILGTEAFFGQGTRLTVV.

The chain uses TRBV9 and TRBJ2-2, with a weak D call TRBD1 (5 bases). Looked up from germline, CDR1 is SGDLS and CDR2 is YYNGEE. The germline V and J ends were trimmed by 6 bases and 9 bases, with 24 bases remaining between them. CDR3 length: 16 residues. CDR3 coding DNA: TGTGCCAGCACCCCCCTCGGTGGGGCCTCGTCCCGGGAGCTGTTTTTT. This encodes CASTPLGGASSRELFF.

The V and J genes are TRBV27 and TRBJ1-3; D is undetermined. CDR3 size: 16 residues. CDR1 MNHEY and CDR2 SMNVEV come from the germline V gene (reference sequence). Trimming cost V 5 bases and J 0 bases, with 14 bases left between them. DNA of the CDR3: TGTGCCAGCAGTCCGAGGGCAACCAGCTCTGGAAACACCATATATTTT. This gives the protein CASSPRATSSGNTIYF.

CDR3 in amino acids: CSARDRGLYNEQFF. DNA of the CDR3: TGCAGCGCCAGGGACAGGGGGCTCTACAATGAGCAGTTCTTC. The chain employs TRBV29-1 and TRBJ2-1; TRBD1 matches 12 bases. The CDR3 loop spans 14 amino acids. V was pared by 7 bases and J by 3 bases, with 4 bases of the junction left unmatched. Per germline, CDR1 SQVTM and CDR2 ANQGSEA.

The CDR3 sequence: CASTQGLRGQGETQYF. CDR3 DNA: TGTGCCAGCACCCAAGGACTACGGGGACAGGGAGAGACCCAGTACTTC. The V and J genes are TRBV7-6 and TRBJ2-5; 9 nucleotides match TRBD1. CDR1 is SGHVS and CDR2 is FNYEAQ in the germline V gene. CDR3 length: 16 residues. J lost 4 bases, V lost 7 bases, and 13 bases had no gene match. The complete variable domain, with remaining parts taken from reference TRBV7-6 and TRBJ2-5, reads GAGVSQSPRYKVTKRGQDVALRCDPISGHVSLYWYRQALGQGPEFLTYFNYEAQQDKSGLPNDRFSAERPEGSISTLTIQRTEQRDSAMYRCASTQGLRGQGETQYFGPGTRLLVL.

The rearrangement links TRBV11-2 to TRBJ1-2, with 7 bases matching TRBD1. Looked up from germline, CDR1 is SGHAT and CDR2 is FQNNGV. This CDR3 spans 15 amino acids. The trim removed 4 bases at V and 7 bases at J, leaving 12 bases unmatched. In DNA, the CDR3 is TGTGCCAGCAGCTCCCCCCGGGGCCGACAGGGTGGCTACACCTTC. Amino acids: CASSSPRGRQGGYTF.

The chain employs TRBV7-8 and TRBJ2-7; the D gene is possibly TRBD2 (6 bases). Germline V gene sequence: CDR1 SGHVS, CDR2 FQNEAQ. V dropped 5 bases and J dropped 5 bases, with 19 bases sitting between them. The CDR3 loop spans 15 amino acids. CDR3 sequence: CASSLTRGLPNEQYF. The CDR3 DNA reads as TGTGCCAGCAGCCTAACCCGGGGACTCCCAAACGAGCAGTACTTC.

This chain joins TRBV2 and TRBJ2-1; the D is unclear. V was pared by 0 bases and J by 6 bases, with 9 bases between. The CDR3 runs to 14 residues. Germline V gene lookup returns CDR1 SNHLY and CDR2 FYNNEI. The CDR3 DNA is TGTGCCAGCAGTGAAGCGAGGCAGAGCAATGAGCAGTTCTTC. It translates to CASSEARQSNEQFF.

The chain couples TRBV10-3 to TRBJ2-2, with 7 bases matching TRBD1. The ends lost 6 bases at V and 4 bases at J; junction bases unmatched: 5. In germline, CDR1 is ENHRY, CDR2 SYGVKD. CDR3 size: 14 residues. CDR3: CAISGQDSTGELFF. The CDR3 DNA sequence: TGTGCCATCAGCGGACAGGACAGCACCGGGGAGCTGTTTTTT.

The chain links TRBV6-1 to TRBJ2-2, with D perhaps matching TRBD1 (5 bases). This CDR3 contains 16 residues. Per the germline V gene, CDR1 is MNHNS and CDR2 is SASEGT. V lost 2 bases and J 7 bases, leaving 17 bases between the germline ends. Written as DNA, the CDR3 is TGTGCCAGCAGTGAACGTGGGGCCGGGCATGGCGGGGAGCTGTTTTTT. It specifies CASSERGAGHGGELFF.

The V and J genes are TRBV7-2 and TRBJ2-1; 7 bases fit TRBD2. This CDR3 has 18 amino acids. Trimming cost V 5 bases and J 4 bases; bases outside gene matches: 17. The germline gives CDR1 SGHTA, CDR2 FQGNSA. The CDR3 sequence: CASSPKSLGAGEYNEQFF. As DNA, the CDR3 is TGTGCCAGCAGCCCCAAAAGTTTAGGGGCGGGAGAGTACAATGAGCAGTTCTTC.

This clone came up once. The CDR3 DNA sequence: TGTGCCAGCAGCCCAGGGGCCGGGGCCTCGGATCAGCCCCAGCATTTT. This translates into CASSPGAGASDQPQHF. The chain has TRBV7-2 and TRBJ1-5; a possible D gene is TRBD1 (6 bases). The V and J ends lost 5 bases and 5 bases respectively, with 19 bases between them. The CDR3 consists of 16 residues. Germline V gene sequence: CDR1 SGHTA, CDR2 FQGNSA.

This chain connects TRBV4-2 to TRBJ1-1; no reliable D call. Deletions cut 5 bases from V and 7 bases from J, with 11 bases between. The CDR3 is 12 residues long. Germline values: CDR1 LGHNA, CDR2 YNFKEQ. CDR3: CASSVRAFEAFF. CDR3 sequence (DNA): TGTGCCAGCAGCGTGAGGGCCTTTGAAGCTTTCTTT.

CDR3 DNA sequence: TGTGCCAGTCAGTGGGGGTCCTACAATGAGCAGTTCTTC. It is translated as CASQWGSYNEQFF. J is TRBJ2-1 and V is TRBV2, with D perhaps matching TRBD1 or TRBD2 (5 bases each). This CDR3 has 13 residues. CDR1 and CDR2 from the germline V gene are SNHLY and FYNNEI. The V gene lost 9 bases and the J gene lost 1 base, with 10 bases spanning the gap. The full variable domain, its missing parts supplied by reference TRBV2 and TRBJ2-1, is EPEVTQTPSHQVTQMGQEVILRCVPISNHLYFYWYRQILGQKVEFLVSFYNNEISEKSEIFDDQFSVERPDGSNFTLKIRSTKLEDSAMYFCASQWGSYNEQFFGPGTRLTVL.

The chain joins TRBV5-1 to TRBJ2-7; 11 nucleotides align to TRBD1. Per germline, CDR1 SGHRS and CDR2 YFSETQ. Trimming removed 4 bases from V and 0 bases from J; junction bases left unmatched: 3. CDR3 length: 15 amino acids. The CDR3 loop is CASSDGTGGSYEQYF. The CDR3 DNA reads TGCGCCAGCAGCGATGGGACAGGGGGCTCCTACGAGCAGTACTTC.

With respect to this clone: The junction departs from the called germline gene at one end, perhaps through a read error. J is TRBJ2-5 and V is TRBV7-7, with D maybe TRBD2 (7 bases). The germline V gene has CDR1 SSHAT and CDR2 FNYEAQ (reference sequence). The CDR3 is made up of 14 amino acids. CDR3 in DNA: TGTGCTAGCAGCTTAGATCGGGGGGCAGAGACCCAGTACTTC. It yields the protein CASSLDRGAETQYF.

V is TRBV27 and J is TRBJ1-2; no clear D. Germline V lookup: CDR1 MNHEY, CDR2 SMNVEV (reference sequence). Deletions cut 6 bases from V and 1 base from J, with 12 bases between. The CDR3 is made up of 14 amino acids. As DNA, the CDR3 is TGTGCCAGCAGCCCTTCAAATGGTAACTATGGCTACACCTTC. It is translated as CASSPSNGNYGYTF.

Comment on this clone: A read error may produce the germline difference seen at one junction end. The chain couples TRBV5-1 to TRBJ1-2; no reliable D call. CDR3 length: 13 amino acids. Germline CDR1 is SGHRS and CDR2 is YFSETQ. The CDR3 reads CASSARRNYGYTF. CDR3 in DNA: TGTGCCAGCAGCGCGCGCAGGAACTATGGCTACACCTTC.

The chain joins TRBV5-6 to TRBJ1-2; TRBD1 aligns across 9 bases. The CDR3 runs to 15 residues. The V gene's germline CDR1 is SGHDT and CDR2 YYEEEE. The J segment lost 6 bases and the V segment lost 4 bases, leaving 10 bases of the junction unmatched. The CDR3 nucleotides are TGTGCCAGCAGCGGGGACAGGGCCGGCTTCGATGGCTACACCTTC. This codes for CASSGDRAGFDGYTF.

The rearrangement uses TRBV2 and TRBJ1-5; a possible D gene is TRBD1 (5 bases). The CDR3 sequence is 14 residues long. V shed 5 bases and J shed 4 bases, with 12 bases lying between them. The germline CDR1 and CDR2 sequences are SNHLY and FYNNEI. The CDR3 nucleotides are TGTGCCAGCAGTCCCCTACAGGCTAATCAGCCCCAGCATTTT. Translation gives CASSPLQANQPQHF.